The 26 T cell receptor beta chains given below trace back to one sample, sequenced in a study of blood T cell repertoires in COVID-19. The table came from immunoSEQ multiplex PCR; TCRdb's copy has only in-frame clones and leaves some out. In the table there are about 250,000 clones, about 86% of which are singletons. Material for sequencing was peripheral blood. All receptors derive from a man aged 50-59 years with active or convalescent COVID-19.

V is TRBV6-1 and J is TRBJ2-7; D possibly corresponds to TRBD1 (5 bases). The CDR3 has 14 residues. V was cut by 0 bases and J by 4 bases, with 10 bases left in between. CDR1 is MNHNS and CDR2 is SASEGT in the germline V gene. The CDR3 DNA reads as TGTGCCAGCAGTGAAGCCAGGGTGGGTTACGAGCAGTACTTC. This gives the protein CASSEARVGYEQYF.

The chain carries TRBV6-2 or TRBV6-3 and TRBJ1-2; D possibly corresponds to TRBD1 (6 bases). V was clipped by 7 bases and J by 7 bases, with 19 bases between them. Per germline, CDR1 MNHEY and CDR2 SVGEGT. The CDR3 runs to 14 residues. The CDR3 reads CASTPLRGAGGYTF. CDR3 DNA sequence: TGTGCCAGCACCCCACTCCGGGGGGCTGGTGGCTACACCTTC.

V and J are TRBV7-6 and TRBJ2-1, with 11 bases matching TRBD2. Germline-derived CDR1 and CDR2 are SGHVS and FNYEAQ. The CDR3 runs to 16 residues. The V segment lost 1 base and the J segment 4 bases; nucleotides outside the gene matches: 3. The CDR3 spells CASSLGLAGKYNEQFF. CDR3 DNA: TGTGCCAGCAGCTTAGGACTAGCGGGGAAATACAATGAGCAGTTCTTC. The full variable domain, its missing parts supplied by reference TRBV7-6 and TRBJ2-1, is GAGVSQSPRYKVTKRGQDVALRCDPISGHVSLYWYRQALGQGPEFLTYFNYEAQQDKSGLPNDRFSAERPEGSISTLTIQRTEQRDSAMYRCASSLGLAGKYNEQFFGPGTRLTVL.

The chain links TRBV7-2 to TRBJ2-7; no definite D call. CDR3 size: 13 residues. Deletions cut 2 bases from V and 10 bases from J, with 15 bases between. Looked up from germline, CDR1 is SGHTA and CDR2 is FQGNSA. CDR3 nucleotides: TGTGCCAGCAGCTTATTTCAGCGCCCCCGACAGTACTTC. It yields the protein CASSLFQRPRQYF.

This clone was picked up a small number of times. The chain joins TRBV15 to TRBJ1-4; no clear D. Germline assignment: CDR1 LNHNV and CDR2 YYDKDF (reference sequence). The CDR3 covers 16 residues. Deletions cut 3 bases from V and 0 bases from J, with 11 bases between. In nucleotides, the CDR3 is TGTGCCACCAGCAGGACACAAGATGCAACTAATGAAAAACTGTTTTTT. It codes for CATSRTQDATNEKLFF.

The rearrangement joins TRBV5-1 to TRBJ1-2; 7 nucleotides agree with TRBD1. The CDR3 sequence is 13 residues long. From germline, CDR1 is SGHRS and CDR2 YFSETQ. V lost 4 bases, J lost 8 bases, and 8 bases stayed unmatched. The CDR3 region has the DNA TGCGCCAGCAGCCTCGGACAGGAACGAGGCTACACCTTC. Its translation: CASSLGQERGYTF.

The V gene is TRBV5-5, the J gene TRBJ1-4, with 8 bases aligning to TRBD1. Losses at the gene ends were 2 bases for V and 5 bases for J; bases not matched to a gene: 2. Per germline, CDR1 SGHKS and CDR2 YYEKEE (reference sequence). The CDR3 is made up of 14 amino acids. The CDR3 reads CASSFRDRNEKLFF. As DNA, the CDR3 is TGTGCCAGCAGCTTCCGGGACAGGAATGAAAAACTGTTTTTT.

This chain connects TRBV2 to TRBJ2-6, with D possibly being TRBD2 (6 bases). The germline V and J ends were trimmed by 6 bases and 2 bases, with 14 bases remaining between them. The CDR3 is 16 residues long. Germline lookup yields CDR1 SNHLY and CDR2 FYNNEI. The CDR3 spells CASRGGLGTGANVLTF. CDR3 coding DNA: TGTGCCAGCAGGGGAGGACTGGGGACTGGGGCCAACGTCCTGACTTTC.

The J gene is TRBJ2-3, the V gene TRBV7-2, with TRBD2 identical over 7 bases. The CDR3 is made up of 15 amino acids. The V and J ends lost 6 bases and 3 bases, in that order; junction bases with no gene match: 9. CDR1 and CDR2 (germline): SGHTA, FQGNSA. CDR3 DNA sequence: TGTGCCAGCAGACCCGCGGGAGCTAAAACAGATACGCAGTATTTT. This gives the protein CASRPAGAKTDTQYF.

This rearrangement joins TRBV3-1 (or the pseudogene TRBV3-2) to TRBJ1-4; the D gene is possibly TRBD1 (5 bases). Germline CDR1 reads LGHDT; CDR2 reads YNNKEL (reference sequence). Trimming took 5 bases from V and 7 from J, leaving 11 bases between them. This CDR3 has 13 residues. CDR3 nucleotide sequence: TGTGCCAGCAGCACCGTCGGGGGTGAAAAACTGTTTTTT. This encodes CASSTVGGEKLFF.

The chain combines TRBV4-2 with TRBJ1-2; D call uncertain. Germline V lookup: CDR1 LGHNA, CDR2 YNFKEQ. Deletions cut 0 bases from V and 0 bases from J, with 14 bases between. The CDR3 totals 17 residues. The CDR3 loop is CASSQDTGIDTNYGYTF. CDR3 nucleotides: TGTGCCAGCAGCCAAGATACCGGAATTGACACTAACTATGGCTACACCTTC.

The DNA of the CDR3 is TGCGCCAGCAGCTTGGCCGGGGGGACTCACACCGGGGAGCTGTTTTTT. It codes for CASSLAGGTHTGELFF. The chain combines TRBV5-1 with TRBJ2-2; 7 bases are shared with TRBD2. Germline V gene lookup returns CDR1 SGHRS and CDR2 YFSETQ. This CDR3 has 16 amino acids. J was trimmed by 3 bases and V by 0 bases; bases with no gene match: 5.

The V gene is TRBV29-1, the J gene TRBJ1-2; 8 nucleotides align to TRBD1. Germline V gene lookup returns CDR1 SQVTM and CDR2 ANQGSEA. The V and J ends lost 4 bases and 4 bases, in that order; junction bases with no gene match: 11. The CDR3 runs to 15 residues. CDR3 region: CSVGQGAKGSYGYTF. The DNA for the CDR3 is TGCAGCGTTGGGCAGGGGGCGAAGGGTAGCTATGGCTACACCTTC.

This clone appeared many times. The chain combines TRBV7-2 with TRBJ2-7; D is ambiguous. CDR3 length equals 15 residues. Germline lookup yields CDR1 SGHTA and CDR2 FQGNSA. Trimming took 5 bases from V and 2 from J, leaving 16 bases between them. Here the CDR3 DNA reads TGTGCCAGCAGCCAAAGGCGGATGAGTGCCTACGAGCAGTACTTC. It specifies CASSQRRMSAYEQYF.

The chain joins TRBV7-2 to TRBJ2-3; possibly TRBD2 for D (5 bases). Germline V CDR1 and CDR2: SGHTA, FQGNSA. Trimming took 1 base from V and 1 from J, leaving 15 bases between them. The CDR3 totals 17 residues. The CDR3 loop reads CASSLDLGSGGTDTQYF. CDR3 in DNA: TGTGCCAGCAGCTTAGATCTGGGCTCCGGGGGCACAGATACGCAGTATTTT.

This clone was counted between two and nine times. The V and J genes are TRBV28 and TRBJ1-5; 8 nucleotides agree with TRBD1. This CDR3 region has 14 residues. CDR1 and CDR2 from the germline V gene are MDHEN and SYDVKM. V was pared by 3 bases and J by 6 bases, with 4 bases of the junction left unmatched. This CDR3 reads CASSLTGEGQPQHF. In DNA form, the CDR3 reads TGTGCCAGCAGTTTGACAGGGGAGGGTCAGCCCCAGCATTTT.

The chain employs TRBV9 and TRBJ1-3; D may be TRBD1 (5 bases). The V gene's germline CDR1 is SGDLS and CDR2 YYNGEE. Trimming took 4 bases from V and 0 from J, leaving 17 bases between them. This CDR3 region has 17 residues. The chain's CDR3 is CASSPSSGTFSGNTIYF. For the CDR3, the DNA is TGTGCCAGCAGCCCTTCCTCCGGGACTTTCTCTGGAAACACCATATATTTT. The full variable domain, with the rest looked up from reference TRBV9 and TRBJ1-3, is DSGVTQTPKHLITATGQRVTLRCSPRSGDLSVYWYQQSLDQGLQFLIQYYNGEERAKGNILERFSAQQFPDLHSELNLSSLELGDSALYFCASSPSSGTFSGNTIYFGEGSWLTVV.

This clone was counted between two and nine times. The chain joins TRBV5-1 to TRBJ1-1; 12 bases map to TRBD1. With 7 bases clipped from V and 5 bases from J, the junction kept 6 bases outside the gene matches. The CDR3 extends over 14 amino acids. Germline loops: CDR1 SGHRS, CDR2 YFSETQ. The CDR3 DNA follows: TGCGCCAGCGGGATGGGACAGGGGGCAACTGAAGCTTTCTTT. Residues: CASGMGQGATEAFF. The complete variable domain, with remaining parts taken from reference TRBV5-1 and TRBJ1-1, reads KAGVTQTPRYLIKTRGQQVTLSCSPISGHRSVSWYQQTPGQGLQFLFEYFSETQRNKGNFPGRFSGRQFSNSRSEMNVSTLELGDSALYLCASGMGQGATEAFFGQGTRLTVV.

Here the CDR3 reads CASSEEGNTEAFF. For the CDR3, the DNA is TGTGCCAGCAGTGAGGAGGGGAACACTGAAGCTTTCTTT. The gene calls are TRBV2 and TRBJ1-1; D not resolved. V was pared by 3 bases and J by 1 base, with 6 bases between. CDR1 and CDR2 from the germline V gene are SNHLY and FYNNEI. This CDR3 is built from 13 residues.

This sequence joins TRBV4-3 and TRBJ2-3; 11 positions match TRBD2. This CDR3 comprises 17 residues. Germline V gives CDR1 LGHNA, CDR2 YSLEER. J lost 1 base, V lost 3 bases, and 6 bases had no gene match. The CDR3: CASSQEATSGGTDTQYF. CDR3 nucleotides: TGCGCCAGCAGCCAGGAGGCGACTAGCGGGGGCACAGATACGCAGTATTTT.

This rearrangement joins TRBV30 to TRBJ1-6, with D unclear. CDR1 is GTSNPN, CDR2 SVGIG, per germline (reference sequence). The CDR3 is 12 residues long. V was trimmed by 4 bases and J by 9 bases, leaving 10 bases between them. The CDR3 is CAWKGSSSPLHF. The CDR3 coding sequence is TGTGCCTGGAAAGGGAGCAGTTCACCCCTCCACTTT.

This rearrangement joins TRBV7-3 to TRBJ2-1, with a possible D match to TRBD2 (5 bases). The germline gives CDR1 SGHTA, CDR2 FQGTGA. The CDR3 consists of 13 residues. Trimming stripped 4 bases from V and 11 bases from J, with 15 bases between. The CDR3: CASSSKSAGKQFF. As DNA, the CDR3 is TGTGCCAGCAGCTCGAAATCTGCGGGTAAGCAGTTCTTC.

The chain joins TRBV4-1 to TRBJ1-6; a possible D gene is TRBD1 (6 bases). Trimming pared 0 bases from V and 0 bases from J, leaving 12 bases between. Per the germline V gene, CDR1 is MGHRA and CDR2 is YSYEKL. This CDR3 contains 18 residues. CDR3 nucleotides: TGCGCCAGCAGCCAAGAATCCAGGGGAGCCTCCTATAATTCACCCCTCCACTTT. This sequence encodes CASSQESRGASYNSPLHF.

The V call is TRBV3-1 (or the pseudogene TRBV3-2), the J call TRBJ1-2; D unresolved. CDR1 and CDR2 from the germline V gene are LGHDT and YNNKEL (reference sequence). Trimming removed 2 bases from V and 8 bases from J, with 6 bases in between. This CDR3 contains 11 residues. The CDR3 nucleotides are TGTGCCAGCAGCCAATCGGAGGGCTACACCTTC. Residues: CASSQSEGYTF.

This clone has a single count. V usage is TRBV19 and J usage is TRBJ2-1; 7 bases agree with TRBD1. The CDR3 covers 16 residues. Germline V gene lookup returns CDR1 LNHDA and CDR2 SQIVND (reference sequence). Trimming removed 0 bases from V and 6 bases from J; junction bases left unmatched: 8. The CDR3 here is CASSIETGVRFNEQFF. The CDR3 nucleotides read TGTGCCAGTAGTATAGAAACAGGGGTTCGATTCAATGAGCAGTTCTTC.

The chain employs TRBV28 and TRBJ2-1, with 8 nucleotides matching TRBD2. The CDR3 is made up of 15 amino acids. V shed 6 bases and J 5 bases; nucleotides not matched to a gene: 9. CDR1 is MDHEN, CDR2 SYDVKM, per germline. The CDR3 protein is CASSGGAARDNEQFF. The CDR3 region has the DNA TGTGCCAGCAGCGGGGGGGCCGCACGAGACAATGAGCAGTTCTTC.